This T cell receptor beta chain was documented in a study of Ad26.COV2.S vaccination and SARS-CoV-2 variants. Findings and caveats of the study: Measurements of TCR breadth and depth may have given underestimates of the total T cell responses. Vaccinees reportedly had broad spike-specific CD8+ and CD4+ T cell responses.

The sample's treatment: roughly 20 received Ad26.COV2.S at low or high dose, single or two shots; roughly 5 received placebo; per-sample allocation not given. Samples were taken on day 63 after the first vaccine or placebo injection. This adult donor, from Boston, was 18-55 years old. Data came from immunoSEQ multiplex PCR; TCRdb stores just in-frame clones and leaves some out. This sample has about 500,000 clones; 80% to 90% occur once, and the top ten carry about 1.7%. Note on this clone: Its antigen is not identified.

Germline CDR1 is SEHNR and CDR2 is FQNEAQ (reference sequence). This CDR3 has 13 residues. Between the trimmed V and J ends, which lost 1 base and 9 bases, there was a span of 10 bases. The receptor's source is a person aged 18-65 years who received the Ad26.COV2.S COVID-19 vaccine or a placebo. The rearrangement links TRBV7-9 to TRBJ2-1; D gene uncertain. The sample here was peripheral blood, taken in a trial of Ad26.COV2.S vaccine versus placebo. The CDR3 here is CASSLEVYSEQFF. Here the CDR3 DNA reads TGTGCCAGCAGCTTAGAAGTGTATAGTGAGCAGTTCTTC.